The sequence of this TCR beta chain was determined in a study of T cells after somatic rescue of genetic block (dated by TCRdb to about 2020). Regarding the research as a whole: What the study looked at was long-term robustness, specifically in a T-cell system that came about through somatic rescue of a genetic block in T-cell development.

Libraries were built with the immunoSEQ multiplex PCR assay. The table comes from immuneACCESS by way of TCRdb, which keeps in-frame sequences with V and J called. Part of the clones is missing from these tables; in studies checked, under half for an unresolved V gene and the rest for unknown reasons. The sample table holds about 67,000 clones, of which around 90% were seen once. The ten largest account for 3% of the sample. CDR1 SNHLY and CDR2 FYNNEI are derived from the germline V gene. The junction shows trimming of 4 bases on V and 6 bases on J, plus 9 bases between the germline ends. The CDR3 holds 12 amino acids from the cysteine to the phenylalanine. Only CDR3 DNA is held: 36 bases, read in frame from base 1. A note on this clone: Its antigen target is currently unknown. No base quality information exists; no much larger clone differs at one position.

The sequenced material came from peripheral blood mononuclear cells (PBMCs). The clonotype comes from a man between 35 and 55 years old. The chain couples TRBV2 to TRBJ1-1; the D gene remains uncertain. The nucleotide sequence is given as TGTGCCAGCAGTGGTTGGTTCCCTGAAGCTTTCTTT. Its translation reads: CASSGWFPEAFF.